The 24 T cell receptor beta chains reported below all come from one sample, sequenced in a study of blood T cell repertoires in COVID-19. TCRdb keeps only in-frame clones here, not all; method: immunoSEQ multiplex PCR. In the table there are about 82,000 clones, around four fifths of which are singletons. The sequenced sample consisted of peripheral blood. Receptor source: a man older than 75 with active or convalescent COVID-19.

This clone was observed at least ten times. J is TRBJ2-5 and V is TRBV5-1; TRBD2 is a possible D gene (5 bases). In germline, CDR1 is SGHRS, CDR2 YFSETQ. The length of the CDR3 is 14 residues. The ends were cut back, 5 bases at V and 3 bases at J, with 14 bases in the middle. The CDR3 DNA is TGCGCCAGCAGAGACGGGGTTGGGAAAGAGACCCAGTACTTC. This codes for CASRDGVGKETQYF.

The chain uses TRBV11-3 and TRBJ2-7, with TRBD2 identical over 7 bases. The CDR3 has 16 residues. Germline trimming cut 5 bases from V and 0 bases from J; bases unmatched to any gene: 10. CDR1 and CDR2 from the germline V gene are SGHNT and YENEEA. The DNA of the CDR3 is TGTGCCAGCAGCCCCGGCGGGGGAAGAAACTCCTACGAGCAGTACGTC. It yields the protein CASSPGGGRNSYEQYV.

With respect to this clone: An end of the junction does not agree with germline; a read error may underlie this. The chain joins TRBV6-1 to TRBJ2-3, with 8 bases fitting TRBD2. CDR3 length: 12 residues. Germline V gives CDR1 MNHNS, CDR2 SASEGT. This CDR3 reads CASSSLRGASPF. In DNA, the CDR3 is TGTGCCAGCAGTTCCCTGCGGGGGGCTAGCCCTTTT.

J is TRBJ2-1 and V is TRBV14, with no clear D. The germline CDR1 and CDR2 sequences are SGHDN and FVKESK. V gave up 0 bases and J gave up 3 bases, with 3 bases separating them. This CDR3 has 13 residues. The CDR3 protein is CASSQDRYNEQFF. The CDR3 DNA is TGTGCCAGCAGCCAAGATCGCTACAATGAGCAGTTCTTC.

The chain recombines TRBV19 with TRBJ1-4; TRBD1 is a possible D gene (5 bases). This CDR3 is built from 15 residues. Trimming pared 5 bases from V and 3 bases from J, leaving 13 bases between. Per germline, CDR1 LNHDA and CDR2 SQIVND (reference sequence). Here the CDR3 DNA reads TGTGCCAGTAGTCGGGGCGGGGTAGCTAATGAAAAACTGTTTTTT. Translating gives CASSRGGVANEKLFF.

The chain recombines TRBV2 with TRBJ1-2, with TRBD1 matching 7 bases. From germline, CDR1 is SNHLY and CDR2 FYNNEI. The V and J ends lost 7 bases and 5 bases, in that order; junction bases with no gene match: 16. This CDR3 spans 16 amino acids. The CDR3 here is CASTRAGTEFYYGYTF. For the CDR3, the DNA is TGTGCCAGCACAAGGGCCGGGACAGAGTTCTATTATGGCTACACCTTC.

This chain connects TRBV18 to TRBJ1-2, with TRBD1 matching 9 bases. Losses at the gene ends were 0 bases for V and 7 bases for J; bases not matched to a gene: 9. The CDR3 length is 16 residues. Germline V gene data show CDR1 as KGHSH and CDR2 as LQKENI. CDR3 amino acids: CASSPPGTGYRAGYTF. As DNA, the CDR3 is TGTGCCAGCTCACCACCGGGGACAGGGTACCGCGCTGGCTACACCTTC.

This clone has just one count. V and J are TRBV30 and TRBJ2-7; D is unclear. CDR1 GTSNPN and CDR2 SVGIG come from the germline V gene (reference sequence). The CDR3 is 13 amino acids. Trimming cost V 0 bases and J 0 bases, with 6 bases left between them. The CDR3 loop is CAWSVGSSYEQYV. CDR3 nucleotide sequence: TGTGCCTGGAGTGTGGGCAGCTCCTACGAGCAGTACGTC.

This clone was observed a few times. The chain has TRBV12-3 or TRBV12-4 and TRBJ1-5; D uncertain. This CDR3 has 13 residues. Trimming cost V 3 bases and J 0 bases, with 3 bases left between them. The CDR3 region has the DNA TGTGCCAGCAGTTTCTATAGCAATCAGCCCCAGCATTTT. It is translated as CASSFYSNQPQHF.

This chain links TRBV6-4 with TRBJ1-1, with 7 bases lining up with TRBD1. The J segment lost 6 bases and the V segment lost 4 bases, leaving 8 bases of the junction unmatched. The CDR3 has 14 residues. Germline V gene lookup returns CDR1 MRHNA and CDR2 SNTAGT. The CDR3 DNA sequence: TGTGCCAGCAGTGCCGAGAGACAGGGTTCTGAAGCTTTCTTT. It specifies CASSAERQGSEAFF.

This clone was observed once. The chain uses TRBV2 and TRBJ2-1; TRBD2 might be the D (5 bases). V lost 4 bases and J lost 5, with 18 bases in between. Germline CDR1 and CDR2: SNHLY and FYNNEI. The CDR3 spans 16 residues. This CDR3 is CASSGTRSAQNNEQFF. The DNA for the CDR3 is TGTGCCAGCAGTGGGACTCGTTCCGCCCAGAACAATGAGCAGTTCTTC. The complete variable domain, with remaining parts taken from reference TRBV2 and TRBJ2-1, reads EPEVTQTPSHQVTQMGQEVILRCVPISNHLYFYWYRQILGQKVEFLVSFYNNEISEKSEIFDDQFSVERPDGSNFTLKIRSTKLEDSAMYFCASSGTRSAQNNEQFFGPGTRLTVL.

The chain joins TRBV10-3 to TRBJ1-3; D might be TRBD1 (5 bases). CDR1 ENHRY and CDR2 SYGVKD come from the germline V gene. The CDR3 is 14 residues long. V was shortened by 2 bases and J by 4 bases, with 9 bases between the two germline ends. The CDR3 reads CAISEPGSGNTIYF. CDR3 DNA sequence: TGTGCCATCAGTGAGCCAGGGTCCGGAAACACCATATATTTT.

The CDR3 is CASSQTGRGYRNTIYF. The CDR3 DNA reads as TGTGCCAGCAGCCAGACGGGCAGGGGGTATCGAAACACCATATATTTT. The chain links TRBV14 to TRBJ1-3; 7 nucleotides align to TRBD1. The CDR3 has 16 amino acids. Trimming removed 3 bases from V and 5 bases from J; junction bases left unmatched: 10. Looked up from germline, CDR1 is SGHDN and CDR2 is FVKESK.

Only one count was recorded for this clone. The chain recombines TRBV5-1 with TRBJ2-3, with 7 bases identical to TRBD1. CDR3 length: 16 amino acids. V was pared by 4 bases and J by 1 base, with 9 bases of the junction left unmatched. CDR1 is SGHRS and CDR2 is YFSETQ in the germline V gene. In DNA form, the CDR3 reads TGCGCCAGCAGCCTACTGACAGGGAGCGGCACAGATACGCAGTATTTT. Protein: CASSLLTGSGTDTQYF.

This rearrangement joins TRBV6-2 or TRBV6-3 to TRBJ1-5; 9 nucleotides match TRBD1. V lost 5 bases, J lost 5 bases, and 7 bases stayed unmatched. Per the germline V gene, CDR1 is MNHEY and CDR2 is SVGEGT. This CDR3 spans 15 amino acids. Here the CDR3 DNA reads TGTGCCAGCAGTACACGGACAGGGGTGGATCAGCCCCAGCATTTT. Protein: CASSTRTGVDQPQHF.

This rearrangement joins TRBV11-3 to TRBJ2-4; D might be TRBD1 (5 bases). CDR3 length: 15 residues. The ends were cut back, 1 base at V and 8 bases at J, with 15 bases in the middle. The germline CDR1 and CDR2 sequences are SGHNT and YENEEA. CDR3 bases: TGTGCCAGCAGCTTAGGCTATAGGGGTGGGGACATTCAGTACTTC. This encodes CASSLGYRGGDIQYF.

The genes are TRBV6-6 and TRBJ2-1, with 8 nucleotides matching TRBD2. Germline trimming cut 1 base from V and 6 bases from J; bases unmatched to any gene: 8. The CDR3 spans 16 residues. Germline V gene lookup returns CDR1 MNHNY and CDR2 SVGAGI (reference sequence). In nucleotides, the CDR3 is TGTGCCAGCAGTTACTGGAGCGGGGGAACCCCCAATGAGCAGTTCTTC. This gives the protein CASSYWSGGTPNEQFF.

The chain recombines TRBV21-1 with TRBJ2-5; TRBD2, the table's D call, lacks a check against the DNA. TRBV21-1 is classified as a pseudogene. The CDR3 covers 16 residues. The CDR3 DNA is TGTGCCAGCAGCAACCCTCAGCCGGGAGCACAAGAGACCCAGTACTTC. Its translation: CASSNPQPGAQETQYF.

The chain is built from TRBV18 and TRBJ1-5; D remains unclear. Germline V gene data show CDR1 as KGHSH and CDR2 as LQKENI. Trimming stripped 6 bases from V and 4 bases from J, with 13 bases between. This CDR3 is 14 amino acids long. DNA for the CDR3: TGTGCCAGCTCCTACTACGGGGATAATCAGCCCCAGCATTTT. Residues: CASSYYGDNQPQHF.

CDR3 nucleotide sequence: TGCGCCAGCAGCTTGTCAGGGGCTAGCGGGATGGAGGGCACAGATACGCAGTATTTT. Protein sequence: CASSLSGASGMEGTDTQYF. The rearrangement joins TRBV5-1 to TRBJ2-3; 9 bases fit TRBD2. Losses at the gene ends were 1 base for V and 1 base for J; bases not matched to a gene: 13. The CDR3 spans 19 residues. CDR1 and CDR2 from the germline V gene are SGHRS and YFSETQ.

For the CDR3, the DNA is TGTGCCAGCAGTTCAGGGGACAGCCAGCCCCAGCATTTT. Protein sequence: CASSSGDSQPQHF. The chain links TRBV28 to TRBJ1-5, with TRBD1 identical over 7 bases. There are 13 residues in the CDR3. V shed 4 bases, J shed 7 bases, and the junction held 4 bases outside the gene matches. CDR1 and CDR2 from the germline V gene are MDHEN and SYDVKM.

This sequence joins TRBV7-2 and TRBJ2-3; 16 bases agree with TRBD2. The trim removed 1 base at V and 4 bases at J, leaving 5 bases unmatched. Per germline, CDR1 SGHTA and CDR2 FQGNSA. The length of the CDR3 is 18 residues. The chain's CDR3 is CASSLVGTSGRASDTQYF. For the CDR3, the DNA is TGTGCCAGCAGCTTAGTGGGGACTAGCGGGAGGGCCTCAGATACGCAGTATTTT.

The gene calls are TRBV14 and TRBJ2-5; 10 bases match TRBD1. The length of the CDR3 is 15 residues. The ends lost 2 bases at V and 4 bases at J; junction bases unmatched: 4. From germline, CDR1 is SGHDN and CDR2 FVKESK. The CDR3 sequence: CASSQSGTGAETQYF. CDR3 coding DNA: TGTGCCAGCAGCCAAAGTGGGACAGGGGCAGAGACCCAGTACTTC.

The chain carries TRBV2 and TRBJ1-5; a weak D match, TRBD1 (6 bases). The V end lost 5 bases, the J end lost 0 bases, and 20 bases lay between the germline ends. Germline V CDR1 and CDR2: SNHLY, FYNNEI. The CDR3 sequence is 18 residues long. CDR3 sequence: CASSQGLLSTYSNQPQHF. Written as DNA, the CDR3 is TGTGCCAGCAGTCAGGGGTTGTTGAGCACATATAGCAATCAGCCCCAGCATTTT.